The source of this T cell receptor beta chain is a study of cytomegalovirus exposure and HLA in healthy donors (TCRdb year 2017). For the study in its entirety: An earlier analysis of around 600 of the donors reported more than 250 Gb of sequence data and 100 million to 130 million unique TCR beta sequences from 150 million to 200 million T cells. An early release covering about 600 HLA-typed donors comprised approximately 290 gigabases of sequencing data and 85 million to 100 million unique TCR sequences. The genetic ancestry cluster associated with self-reported Caucasian donors included approximately 85% of the roughly 400 genotyped donors. The aim of the study was to test whether cataloging public T cell receptors could identify signatures of past pathogen exposure. The T cell repertoires of around 670 subjects were profiled by immunosequencing and related to cytomegalovirus serostatus. Along with the approximately 650-subject first cohort, a separate validation cohort of around 120 different subjects was used. The study combined high-throughput TCR immunosequencing, statistical association of individual TCRs with disease status, and machine learning to predict cytomegalovirus infection status. In a later analysis, previously published TCR beta repertoires from 550 to 700 donors were re-analyzed and high-resolution HLA genotyping was added so that TCR occurrence patterns could be studied. Rather than drawing on any new phenotypic data, the later analysis identified candidate immune exposures from TCR beta sequences and the way those sequences occurred across donors. An earlier analysis of 500 to 750 of the donors applied high-throughput TCR beta sequencing to assess whether each TCR beta V gene segment acted as functional or pseudogenic. Donor age, sex, ethnicity and CMV serostatus were compiled alongside the repertoire data. A later genetic analysis used genome-wide SNP genotypes for about 65% of the roughly 700 donors, treating that subset as a discovery cohort. Every repertoire in the discovery cohort had been generated on one and the same sequencing platform. Both class I and class II loci were covered by HLA typing, at four-digit resolution. The number of typed donors differed by locus: about 620-630 for A, B, C, DRB1 and DQB1; some 540 for DQA1; about 600 for DPA1; and roughly 470 for DPB1. Roughly 5 DR-DQ haplotypes were treated as single units for association and clustering because of strong linkage in the cohort. Among 300 to 500 genotyped donors of the cohort, an average of approximately 220,000 unique TCR beta nucleotide sequences was sequenced per donor, of which approximately 18% were non-productive. Overall results and qualifications from the work: In this cohort, only TCR beta chains were sequenced, and detectable features were limited by the absence of alpha or paired-chain data. Most TCR sequences were seen in very few donors, while some public TCRs were found in many individuals. Roughly uniform sequencing depth across donors was assumed in presence/absence analyses, although this assumption may not hold. The earlier analysis of 587 of the donors excluded seventeen rarely observed V segments, including chromosome 9 orphons, because counts were too low. Linkage disequilibrium might explain the correlated functional status among segregating V segments, but an unknown experimental factor could not be ruled out. Because HLA typing was missing for some donors at each locus, association tests included only the typed subset. A few of the identified cytomegalovirus-associated TCR beta chains were confirmed in vitro to be specific for cytomegalovirus antigens. Assigning TCR associations to individual alleles was difficult when HLA alleles, especially DR and DQ, strongly co-occurred. According to a later genetic analysis, donors in an Asian-associated ancestry cluster had fewer N-insertions in productive TCRs than the roughly 700-donor mean. A further reported finding was that TCR beta sequences accurately predicted the HLA-A and HLA-B alleles for most subjects in the first cohort. In a later analysis, most CMV-associated TCR beta chains were found to appear HLA-restricted, with HLA associations seemingly driven largely by CMV exposure. A later analysis reported that several top co-occurrence clusters appeared linked to parvovirus B19, influenza, CMV and Epstein-Barr virus. According to a later analysis, TCR association rates differed among HLA loci, with DRB1 alleles showing the most associated TCRs and HLA-C alleles showing the fewest. Cytomegalovirus status was reported to be diagnosed by the classifier with high specificity and sensitivity in both the original and validation cohorts. According to the authors, the approach could potentially be generalized to other disease states and immunological phenotypes. The only immune exposure information available for the cohort was CMV serostatus. A later analysis found that HLA-associated TCR beta chains were more clonally expanded and had lower generation probabilities than equally common non-associated chains. In a later genetic analysis, a missense DCLRE1C variant was associated with V-gene and J-gene trimming of TCR beta chains, and the association was replicated in an independent cohort. The study listed 150 to 200 TCR beta chains as associated with cytomegalovirus. An earlier analysis of approximately 570 of the donors showed that most TCR beta V segments appeared in productive rearrangements either about 87% or about 30% of the time, which broadly matched IMGT annotations. In a later analysis, some 18,000 TCR beta sequences were associated with specific HLA alleles at a false discovery rate of 0.05. A cluster of highly shared sequence variants was judged likely to represent a technical artifact of the sequencing pipeline.

In total, fewer than 750 healthy bone marrow donors made up the cohort. Cohort members were all nominally healthy when sampled, although unrecorded immune exposures were likely present. The donor tested CMV seropositive and was one of the 289 seropositive cohort members. Each donor provided a peripheral blood sample, and peripheral blood mononuclear cells were used for TCR beta sequencing. The Qiagen DNeasy Blood Extraction Kit was used to extract genomic DNA from the blood cell samples. The library was built by means of the immunoSEQ multiplex PCR assay. The multiplex PCR relied on a mix of 60 forward primers for TCR Vbeta segments and 13 reverse primers for TCR Jbeta segments. The CDR3 region of rearranged TCR beta genes was amplified from genomic DNA with a multiplex PCR assay. The Illumina HiSeq System was used to sequence the amplified TCR beta libraries as 87-base-pair reads. Processing in the source paper ran as follows. Across the 666 repertoires, a later analysis counted tens of millions of unique TCR beta chains, some 11 million of which were shared by at least two donors. To remove PCR and sequencing errors, raw reads were error-corrected and collapsed into unique sequences using a nearest-neighbor algorithm that merged closely related sequences. V, D and J gene segments were assigned by aligning CDR3 sequences to IMGT reference sequences. Each retained sequence needed at least a six-nucleotide match to both a V gene segment and a J gene segment. A rearrangement was called productive if the CDR3 had no stop codons and remained in frame with V and J, and every other rearrangement was called non-productive. CDR3 was defined according to IMGT convention as the region running from the second conserved V-encoded cysteine to the conserved J-encoded phenylalanine. In an earlier analysis of more than 550 of the donors, sequences lacking an unambiguous match to a single V gene segment were excluded. An earlier analysis of around 600 of the donors classified V segments as functional when productive rearrangements were above 56.7% and as segregating when the standard deviation between donors was above 5%. A statistical classification framework was built for diagnosing cytomegalovirus status from the catalog of TCR beta chain sequences. In a later analysis, TCR nucleotide sequences were compared against IMGT/GENE-DB human TR gene sequences so that V and J genes could be assigned. Using the TCRdist pipeline, a later analysis assigned CDR3 sequences along with most-parsimonious VDJ recombination scenarios. A later analysis defined each TCR beta chain by its CDR3 amino acid sequence plus V-gene family, and excluded reads lacking a unique V-gene family. To address suspected cross-contamination and a sequencing artifact, a later analysis removed around 600 highly shared, low-generation-probability nucleotide sequences. For each public chain, a later analysis derived a clonal expansion index from normalized ranks of inferred template counts within each repertoire. In a later analysis, generation probabilities were computed with a VDJ recombination model fitted to out-of-frame rearrangements, and the resulting probabilities were checked against IGoR. Hypergeometric tests were used in a later analysis to score TCR-TCR, TCR-HLA and TCR-CMV co-occurrence, with a repertoire-size bias correction applied to the TCR pairs. To estimate false discovery rates, a later analysis permuted the HLA or CMV assignments 20 times. In a later analysis, co-occurring TCRs were grouped with DBSCAN, and TCRdist sequence similarity was added when clustering was performed within HLA-allele-positive subsets. For co-occurrence clustering, repertoires with fewer than 30,000 or more than 120,000 public chains were excluded, along with roughly 5 repertoires with anomalous nucleotide sharing. As stored in TCRdb, this immuneACCESS dataset retains in-frame rearrangements with V and J assigned. A fraction of the clones does not appear; measured against another copy, unresolved V genes explain less than half of the discrepancy, and the remainder lacks a known reason. D and trimming were read from the DNA, whereas the V and J calls and clone size are those reported in that table. For this sample there are tens of thousands of clones; around 76% appear just once. The ten largest clonotypes hold less than 7% of the sample.

About this clone: No cognate antigen has been identified for it. Nothing much larger sits one base from this clone, and base qualities are not available.

Sequencing was performed on PBMCs. This receptor was identified in a male donor in good health and CMV-seropositive.

The sequenced DNA is TGTGCCAGCAGCTCAGCTGGAAACACCATATATTTT. Translated, this gives CASSSAGNTIYF. The rearranged segments are TRBV7-9 and TRBJ1-3; no D gene can be assigned with confidence. From the cysteine up to the phenylalanine, the CDR3 has a length of 12 residues. The entry retains the CDR3 DNA only, 36 bases that are in frame from base 1. CDR1 SEHNR and CDR2 FQNEAQ are derived from the germline V gene (reference sequence). Relative to germline, V is 4 bases shorter and J is 2 bases shorter, with 3 bases between their ends. Outside the CDR3, residues come from the reference TRBV7-9 and TRBJ1-3 proteins, so the full variable domain is: DTGVSQNPRHKITKRGQNVTFRCDPISEHNRLYWYRQTLGQGPEFLTYFQNEAQLEKSRLLSDRFSAERPKGSFSTLEIQRTEQGDSAMYLCASSSAGNTIYFGEGSWLTVV.